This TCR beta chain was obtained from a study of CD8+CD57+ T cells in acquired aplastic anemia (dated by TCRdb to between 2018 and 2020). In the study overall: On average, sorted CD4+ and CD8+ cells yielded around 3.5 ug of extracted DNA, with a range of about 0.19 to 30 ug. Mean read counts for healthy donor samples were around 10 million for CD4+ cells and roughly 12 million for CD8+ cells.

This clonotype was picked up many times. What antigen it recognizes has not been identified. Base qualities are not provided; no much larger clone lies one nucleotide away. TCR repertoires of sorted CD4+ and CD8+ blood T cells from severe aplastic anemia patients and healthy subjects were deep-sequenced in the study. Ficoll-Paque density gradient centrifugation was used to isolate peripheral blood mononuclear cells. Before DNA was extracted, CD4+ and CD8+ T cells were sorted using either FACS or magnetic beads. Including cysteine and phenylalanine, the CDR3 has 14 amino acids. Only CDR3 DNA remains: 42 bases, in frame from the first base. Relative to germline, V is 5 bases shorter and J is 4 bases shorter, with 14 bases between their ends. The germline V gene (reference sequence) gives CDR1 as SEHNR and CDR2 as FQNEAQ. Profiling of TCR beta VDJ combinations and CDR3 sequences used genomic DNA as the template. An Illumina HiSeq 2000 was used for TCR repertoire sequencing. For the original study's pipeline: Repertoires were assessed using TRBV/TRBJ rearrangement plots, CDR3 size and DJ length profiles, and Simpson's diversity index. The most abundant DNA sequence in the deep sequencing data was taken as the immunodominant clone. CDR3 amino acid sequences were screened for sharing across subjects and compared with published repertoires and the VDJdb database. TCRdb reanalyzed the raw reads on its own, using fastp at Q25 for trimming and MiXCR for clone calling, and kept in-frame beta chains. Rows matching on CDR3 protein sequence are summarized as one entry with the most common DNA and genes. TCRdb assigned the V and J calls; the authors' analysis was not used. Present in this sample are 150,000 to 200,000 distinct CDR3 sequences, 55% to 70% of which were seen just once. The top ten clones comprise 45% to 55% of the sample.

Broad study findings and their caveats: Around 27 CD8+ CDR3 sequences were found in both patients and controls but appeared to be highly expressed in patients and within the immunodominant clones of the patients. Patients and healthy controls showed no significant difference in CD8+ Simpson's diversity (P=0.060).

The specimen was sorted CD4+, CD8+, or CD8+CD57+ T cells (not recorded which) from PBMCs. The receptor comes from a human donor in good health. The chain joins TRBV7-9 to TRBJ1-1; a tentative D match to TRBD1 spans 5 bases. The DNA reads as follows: TGTGCCAGCAGCACAGAAGGGGTCGGCACTGAAGCTTTCTTT. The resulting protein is CASSTEGVGTEAFF.